This TCR beta chain was sequenced in a study of T-cell reconstitution after alpha-beta-depleted transplantation in children. A TCRbeta library incorporating unique molecular identifiers was prepared. One entry per CDR3 protein, called by TCRdb with MiXCR from the PCR reads. This table has about 260,000 distinct CDR3 sequences, 6.5% to 10% appearing once. The V end was cut by 4 bases, the J end by 0 bases, with 20 bases between. CDR3 size: 18 residues. Germline CDR1 reads SGHRS; CDR2 reads YFSETQ. Study results and caveats: Approximately two months post-transplant, alpha-beta T cells reportedly originated from several hundred expanded graft clones. At day 60, the high TCRbeta diversity found in some patients originated from recipient T cells and thymic progenitors that had survived. The authors attributed T-cell counts and diversity one year after transplant mostly to newly produced T cells.

This clonotype was detected ten times or more. Its specificity is unknown. The specimen comprised PBMCs, mostly from graft donor cells, sampled 180 days after TCRalphabeta/CD19-depleted stem cell transplant. This sequence originates from a male patient under 18 who had a stem cell transplant for acute lymphoblastic leukemia, so the T cells may come from the graft donor. This chain connects TRBV5-1 to TRBJ2-4; D may correspond to TRBD1 or TRBD2 (6 bases each). As DNA, the CDR3 is TGCGCCAGCAGCGCTACCCGGACGGGGGCCATAGCCAAAAACATTCAGTACTTC. Translated: CASSATRTGAIAKNIQYF.